The present entry profiles one T cell receptor (beta chain) with its context. Germline values: CDR1 MNHEY, CDR2 SMNVEV (reference sequence). This CDR3 has 15 amino acids. Trimming removed 4 bases from V and 7 bases from J, with 17 bases in between. This entry belongs to a study of neoadjuvant nivolumab and ipilimumab in lung cancer. As for the study in general: Nivolumab 3 mg/kg was given days 1, 15 and 29, plus ipilimumab 1 mg/kg day 1 in combination.

Produced via immunoSEQ multiplex PCR; TCRdb's table is partial and in-frame only. The sample has some 3,500 clones, about 80% seen once. The source of this sequence is an adult with non-small cell lung cancer. The input for sequencing was peripheral blood, taken after neoadjuvant nivolumab, alone or with ipilimumab, at or shortly before surgery. The rearrangement joins TRBV27 to TRBJ1-5; maybe TRBD1 (5 bases). CDR3 sequence (DNA): TGTGCCAGCAGTTCTTCATGGGGGGTTGGGCAGCCCCAGCATTTT. This gives the protein CASSSSWGVGQPQHF.